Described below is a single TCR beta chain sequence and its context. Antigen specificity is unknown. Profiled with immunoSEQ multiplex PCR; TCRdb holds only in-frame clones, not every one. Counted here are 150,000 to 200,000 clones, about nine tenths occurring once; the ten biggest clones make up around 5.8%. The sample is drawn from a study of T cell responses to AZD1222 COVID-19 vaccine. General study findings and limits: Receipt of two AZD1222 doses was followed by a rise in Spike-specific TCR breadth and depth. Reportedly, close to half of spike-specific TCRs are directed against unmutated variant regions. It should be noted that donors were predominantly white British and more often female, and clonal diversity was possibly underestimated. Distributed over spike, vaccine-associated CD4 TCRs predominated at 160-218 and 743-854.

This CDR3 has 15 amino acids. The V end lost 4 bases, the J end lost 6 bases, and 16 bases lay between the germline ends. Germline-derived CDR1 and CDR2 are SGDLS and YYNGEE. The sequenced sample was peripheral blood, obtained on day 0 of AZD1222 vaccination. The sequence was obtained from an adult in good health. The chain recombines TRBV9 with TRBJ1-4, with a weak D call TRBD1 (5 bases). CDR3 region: CASSLRVGVDEKLFF. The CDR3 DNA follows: TGTGCCAGCAGCCTTCGAGTGGGGGTGGATGAAAAACTGTTTTTT.